This T cell receptor beta chain was identified during a study of CD8 T cells in ankylosing spondylitis. Findings of the study overall: Roughly 8 highly homologous variants made up a TCR beta motif that seemed to typify ankylosing spondylitis blood. Past studies reported some motif variants in reactive arthritis synovial fluid and blood. Enrichment of disease-linked clones was reportedly significant in matched ankylosing spondylitis synovial fluid.

Libraries of TCR beta came from quantitative 5'-RACE with molecular barcodes. TCRdb reprocessed the 5' RACE reads with MiXCR, giving one entry per CDR3 protein. The repertoire holds some 150,000 distinct CDR3 sequences, with approximately 44% as singletons. This clonotype was picked up a small number of times. As yet, its antigen is unknown. The receptor comes from a male donor with ankylosing spondylitis. The material sequenced was synovial fluid, either unsorted or a sorted T cell fraction (not recorded which).

CDR3 coding DNA: TGTGCCAGCACCTTAGCGGGATCCCACGAGCAGTACTTC. Protein sequence: CASTLAGSHEQYF. The genes are TRBV5-6 and TRBJ2-7; 8 bases fit TRBD2. Unmatched junction bases numbered 7, after V lost 6 bases and J lost 5 bases. CDR3 length equals 13 residues. In germline, CDR1 is SGHDT, CDR2 YYEEEE.